The 32 T cell receptor beta chains given below trace back to one sample, sequenced in a study of breast tumors, draining lymph nodes, adjacent tissues. Axillary draining lymph nodes of breast cancer patients supplied the node samples. Using its own MiXCR run on the multiplex PCR reads, TCRdb lists one record per CDR3 protein. Counted here are fewer than 85,000 distinct CDR3 sequences, roughly 20% occurring once; the ten biggest clones make up around 2.4%. The specimen sequenced was axillary lymph node tissue. Every receptor here comes from a female donor with breast cancer. Some clones in this sample may be carry-over from other donors' samples.

In the case of this clonotype: Compared with germline, one end of the junction differs, possibly owing to a read error. V is TRBV24-1 and J is TRBJ2-7, with TRBD2 identical over 8 bases. The germline V gene encodes CDR1 KGHDR and CDR2 SFDVKD. The CDR3 contains 13 residues. This CDR3 is CASSGGGRYEQYF. The CDR3 region has the DNA TGTGCCTCCAGTGGTGGCGGGAGGTACGAGCAGTACTTC.

The J gene is TRBJ1-5, the V gene TRBV6-1; D possibly corresponds to TRBD1 (5 bases). Germline V gene lookup returns CDR1 MNHNS and CDR2 SASEGT. The V end was cut by 4 bases, the J end by 5 bases, with 15 bases between. This CDR3 is built from 15 residues. The CDR3 sequence: CASSGGGVADQPQHF. CDR3 nucleotide sequence: TGTGCCAGCAGTGGGGGGGGGGTTGCCGATCAGCCCCAGCATTTT.

This clonotype was detected only once. A read error may be the cause here, since a much bigger clone is one base away. The rearrangement joins TRBV6-2 or TRBV6-3 to TRBJ2-1; no firm D call. Germline V CDR1 and CDR2: MNHEY, SVGEGT. The CDR3 is made up of 13 amino acids. CDR3 sequence (DNA): TGTGCCAGCAGTCTTCTTAGCAGGAATGAGCAGTCCTTC. Protein product: CASSLLSRNEQSF.

About this clonotype itself: It may be a read error: a sequence one base away is much more abundant. Here the CDR3 DNA reads TGTGCCACCAATGATCCCGGGACCGCCTATGGCTACACCTTC. It specifies CATNDPGTAYGYTF. The chain employs TRBV24-1 and TRBJ1-2, with D maybe TRBD1 (5 bases). This CDR3 comprises 14 residues. CDR1 KGHDR and CDR2 SFDVKD come from the germline V gene.

This chain connects TRBV28 to TRBJ2-3, with D maybe TRBD2 (6 bases). CDR3 length: 16 residues. The germline V and J ends were trimmed by 4 bases and 2 bases, with 16 bases remaining between them. Germline V CDR1 and CDR2: MDHEN, SYDVKM. As DNA, the CDR3 is TGTGCCAGCAGTTCCCCATGGGGCGGGGACACAGATACGCAGTATTTT. Protein product: CASSSPWGGDTDTQYF.

This clonotype occurred many times. The genes are TRBV7-2 and TRBJ1-5; 8 positions match TRBD1. CDR1 and CDR2 from the germline V gene are SGHTA and FQGNSA. Trimming removed 5 bases from V and 6 bases from J; junction bases left unmatched: 9. The CDR3 consists of 15 residues. CDR3 coding DNA: TGTGCCAGCAGCGCCTCCAGGGGGCCCGGTCAGCCCCAGCATTTT. Translation: CASSASRGPGQPQHF.

This clonotype occurred many times. The chain joins TRBV20-1 to TRBJ1-3, with a tentative D call TRBD1 (6 bases). Germline CDR1 reads DFQATT; CDR2 reads SNEGSKA (reference sequence). The CDR3 has 15 amino acids. The ends were cut back, 3 bases at V and 0 bases at J, with 12 bases in the middle. In nucleotides, the CDR3 is TGCAGTGCTAGGGGCAGGGGATTCTCTGGAAACACCATATATTTT. As protein: CSARGRGFSGNTIYF.

This clonotype occurred many times. The CDR3 DNA sequence: TGTGCCAGCAGCTTAACCCGACTAGTTCGGGGGAATGAGCAGTTCTTC. Encoded protein: CASSLTRLVRGNEQFF. This chain links TRBV5-4 with TRBJ2-1, with TRBD2 as a possible D gene (6 bases). Trimming took off 2 bases at V and 7 bases at J, with 19 bases between the two ends. The CDR3 runs 16 residues. CDR1 SGHNT and CDR2 YYREEE come from the germline V gene (reference sequence).

At least ten counts were recorded for this clonotype. The genes are TRBV11-2 and TRBJ2-5, with 9 bases matching TRBD2. The germline CDR1 and CDR2 sequences are SGHAT and FQNNGV. This CDR3 spans 16 amino acids. Losses at the gene ends were 1 base for V and 5 bases for J; bases not matched to a gene: 8. CDR3 residues: CASSLGGSSGMETQYF. CDR3 bases: TGTGCCAGCAGCTTAGGGGGGTCTAGCGGGATGGAGACCCAGTACTTC.

On this clonotype itself: A read error may be the cause here, since a much bigger clone is one base away. The chain combines TRBV19 with TRBJ2-7; D remains ambiguous. This CDR3 comprises 11 residues. Looked up from germline, CDR1 is LNHDA and CDR2 is SQIVND (reference sequence). Trimming pared 10 bases from V and 3 bases from J, leaving 10 bases between. The CDR3 DNA reads TGTGCCACCGCTTTGGGCTACGAGCAGTACTTC. Translated: CATALGYEQYF.

This clonotype was seen many times. V usage is TRBV7-2 and J usage is TRBJ2-7; perhaps TRBD2 as D (5 bases). CDR1 is SGHTA, CDR2 FQGNSA, per germline. The CDR3 loop spans 14 amino acids. Trimming took 5 bases from V and 4 from J, leaving 15 bases between them. In nucleotides, the CDR3 is TGTGCCAGCAGCCCTGGGTTAGCGAGGTACGAGCAGTACTTC. Translating it yields CASSPGLARYEQYF. The variable domain in full, completed from reference TRBV7-2 and TRBJ2-7, reads GAGVSQSPSNKVTEKGKDVELRCDPISGHTALYWYRQSLGQGLEFLIYFQGNSAPDKSGLPSDRFSAERTGGSVSTLTIQRTQQEDSAVYLCASSPGLARYEQYFGPGTRLTVT.

The V call is TRBV6-5, the J call TRBJ2-2; TRBD2 aligns across 9 bases. Germline lookup yields CDR1 MNHEY and CDR2 SVGAGI. The V and J ends lost 2 bases and 5 bases, in that order; junction bases with no gene match: 15. The CDR3 runs 19 residues. CDR3 nucleotide sequence: TGTGCCAGCAGTTACGATAACGGCGCGGGAGGGAGACGGACCGGGGAGCTGTTTTTT. Protein product: CASSYDNGAGGRRTGELFF.

Details on this clonotype: An end of the junction does not agree with germline; a read error may underlie this. This chain links TRBV2 with TRBJ1-3; D might be TRBD1 (5 bases). This CDR3 has 15 residues. Germline CDR1 and CDR2: SNHLY and FYNNEI. CDR3 bases: TGTACCAGCAGTAGGGACGGACGCTCTGGAAACACCATGTATTTT. This translates into CTSSRDGRSGNTMYF.

This clonotype was seen at least ten times. Here the CDR3 reads CSARDPSGRAQYNEQFF. The CDR3 nucleotides read TGCAGTGCTAGAGATCCTAGCGGGAGGGCCCAGTACAATGAGCAGTTCTTC. This chain joins TRBV20-1 and TRBJ2-1, with 12 nucleotides matching TRBD2. The V gene's germline CDR1 is DFQATT and CDR2 SNEGSKA (reference sequence). J gave up 4 bases and V 0 bases, and 7 bases lay outside the gene matches. The CDR3 loop spans 17 amino acids.

This clonotype came up many times. This rearrangement joins TRBV19 to TRBJ2-7; no reliable D call. The germline V gene encodes CDR1 LNHDA and CDR2 SQIVND (reference sequence). This CDR3 is built from 12 residues. V dropped 10 bases and J dropped 5 bases, with 15 bases sitting between them. CDR3 protein: CATITRWDEQYF. The CDR3 bases are TGTGCCACCATAACCCGATGGGACGAGCAGTACTTC.

This clonotype appeared many times. The chain has TRBV12-3 or TRBV12-4 and TRBJ2-2; tentatively, D is TRBD1 or TRBD2 (6 bases each). V lost 8 bases and J lost 4, with 14 bases in between. The CDR3 spans 14 residues. The DNA for the CDR3 is TGTGCCAGCCGTAGGACAGCGGGCACCGGGGAGCTGTTTTTT. Protein: CASRRTAGTGELFF.

This clonotype came up many times. J is TRBJ1-2 and V is TRBV6-2 or TRBV6-3; D uncertain. Germline V gene sequence: CDR1 MNHEY, CDR2 SVGEGT. This CDR3 has 13 residues. The V and J ends lost 0 bases and 5 bases respectively, with 7 bases between them. CDR3 DNA sequence: TGTGCCAGCAGTTACTCGGACTTATATGGCTACACCTTC. As protein: CASSYSDLYGYTF.

This clonotype was counted only a few times. The chain couples TRBV19 to TRBJ2-1, with D perhaps TRBD1 (5 bases). Germline lookup yields CDR1 LNHDA and CDR2 SQIVND (reference sequence). This CDR3 is 16 amino acids long. Deletions cut 2 bases from V and 4 bases from J, with 15 bases between. The CDR3 loop is CASSIMAGLGYNEQFF. The CDR3 nucleotides are TGTGCCAGTAGTATAATGGCAGGGCTAGGGTACAATGAGCAGTTCTTC.

Of note for this clonotype: Lacking the conserved final phenylalanine or tryptophan, this CDR3 likely reflects a read error. The chain joins TRBV28 to TRBJ2-7, with D unresolved. V lost 6 bases and J 1 base, leaving 10 bases between the germline ends. The CDR3 consists of 13 residues. Germline lookup yields CDR1 MDHEN and CDR2 SYDVKM. CDR3 sequence: CASSGPGSYEQYS. As DNA, the CDR3 is TGTGCCAGCAGCGGACCCGGGTCCTACGAGCAGTACTCC.

This clonotype was detected ten times or more. The rearrangement links TRBV12-3 or TRBV12-4 to TRBJ2-1; no clear D. This CDR3 comprises 12 residues. V shed 6 bases and J shed 10 bases, with 13 bases lying between them. The CDR3, as DNA: TGTGCCAGCAGGGGGAAAAGCAGCGAGCAGTTCTTC. Encoded protein: CASRGKSSEQFF.

This clonotype appeared many times. The V gene is TRBV5-1, the J gene TRBJ2-3; TRBD1 agrees at 7 bases. Per the germline V gene, CDR1 is SGHRS and CDR2 is YFSETQ. The ends lost 2 bases at V and 0 bases at J; junction bases unmatched: 3. The CDR3 totals 15 residues. Here the CDR3 reads CASSFDRASTDTQYF. The CDR3 DNA reads as TGCGCCAGCAGCTTCGACAGGGCTAGCACAGATACGCAGTATTTT.

V is TRBV27 and J is TRBJ2-1, with a tentative D call TRBD2 (5 bases). With 2 bases removed from V and 10 bases from J, the gap between germline ends came to 15 bases. The CDR3 runs 14 residues. CDR1 and CDR2 from the germline V gene are MNHEY and SMNVEV (reference sequence). CDR3 sequence: CASSLNPRTGEQFF. The DNA for the CDR3 is TGTGCCAGCAGTTTAAATCCCCGGACTGGGGAGCAGTTCTTC.

There are a few counts of this clonotype. This chain links TRBV6-2 or TRBV6-3 with TRBJ2-2; D could derive from TRBD1 or TRBD2 (7 bases each). Germline V gene sequence: CDR1 MNHEY, CDR2 SVGEGT. This CDR3 is 14 amino acids long. Trimming left V 8 bases short and J 6 bases short, with 16 bases between. CDR3 nucleotide sequence: TGTGCCAGCCATCGGGGAGGGGGCTCCGGGGAGCTGTTTTTT. Translating gives CASHRGGGSGELFF.

This clonotype was picked up many times. The chain recombines TRBV7-3 with TRBJ2-5; TRBD2 aligns across 7 bases. The CDR3 runs to 15 residues. CDR1 SGHTA and CDR2 FQGTGA come from the germline V gene. Trimming cost V 1 base and J 1 base; bases outside gene matches: 3. CDR3 coding DNA: TGTGCCAGCAGCTTAAGGGCGGGGGTCCAAGAGACCCAGTACTTC. Its translation: CASSLRAGVQETQYF.

Comments on this clonotype: A much larger clone differs by one base, so this may be a read error. The chain has TRBV19 and TRBJ2-3; D unclear. The V end was cut by 5 bases, the J end by 4 bases, with 13 bases between. Germline CDR1 is LNHDA and CDR2 is SQIVND (reference sequence). This CDR3 region has 14 residues. The CDR3 nucleotides are TGTGCCAGTAGTCGAATAGACAAGGCAGATACGCAGTATTTT. It yields the protein CASSRIDKADTQYF. The full variable domain, with the rest looked up from reference TRBV19 and TRBJ2-3, is DGGITQSPKYLFRKEGQNVTLSCEQNLNHDAMYWYRQDPGQGLRLIYYSQIVNDFQKGDIAEGYSVSREKKESFPLTVTSAQKNPTAFYLCASSRIDKADTQYFGPGTRLTVL.

On this clonotype itself: A clone one base away is much larger, so this may be a read error. The chain uses TRBV4-3 and TRBJ2-2; D possibly corresponds to TRBD1 (6 bases). V lost 8 bases, J lost 4 bases, and 20 bases lay in between. The CDR3 totals 16 residues. Germline V gene lookup returns CDR1 LGHNA and CDR2 YSLEER. The CDR3 DNA reads TGCGCCAGCTCCGTCGTGTTGGGGACATGCACCGGGGAGCTGTTTTTT. Its translation is CASSVVLGTCTGELFF.

As for this clonotype: It may be a read error: a sequence one base away is much more abundant. The rearrangement uses TRBV6-1 and TRBJ1-6; the match to TRBD1 covers 10 bases. This CDR3 has 16 residues. Germline-derived CDR1 and CDR2 are MNHNS and SASEGT. Trimming cost V 6 bases and J 14 bases; bases outside gene matches: 16. As DNA, the CDR3 is TGTGCCAGCAGCTCGAGAATCCGGGACAGGGGAACGTCCCTCCACTTT. Its protein product is CASSSRIRDRGTSLHF.

This clonotype was counted ten times or more. The chain carries TRBV29-1 and TRBJ2-2; D gene ambiguous. The CDR3 has 14 residues. V lost 4 bases and J 1 base, leaving 10 bases between the germline ends. Germline V gives CDR1 SQVTM, CDR2 ANQGSEA. This CDR3 reads CSVGQKLNTGELFF. CDR3 DNA sequence: TGCAGCGTTGGGCAGAAACTGAACACCGGGGAGCTGTTTTTT.

CDR3 region: CASSSGLHSNQPQHF. The CDR3 DNA reads as TGTGCCAGCAGTTCGGGACTCCATAGCAATCAGCCCCAGCATTTT. The chain links TRBV6-5 to TRBJ1-5; a weak D match, TRBD1 (5 bases). V lost 4 bases, J lost 0 bases, and 10 bases lay in between. The CDR3 covers 15 residues. The germline gives CDR1 MNHEY, CDR2 SVGAGI.

This chain uses TRBV7-9 with TRBJ1-1; D is possibly TRBD1 (6 bases). CDR1 and CDR2 from the germline V gene are SEHNR and FQNEAQ (reference sequence). The CDR3 is made up of 13 amino acids. Trimming pared 5 bases from V and 10 bases from J, leaving 17 bases between. The CDR3 reads CASSPSGGAAAFF. CDR3 bases: TGTGCCAGCAGCCCCTCGGGGGGGGCAGCAGCTTTCTTT. Full variable domain (outside the CDR3, taken from reference TRBV7-9 and TRBJ1-1): DTGVSQNPRHKITKRGQNVTFRCDPISEHNRLYWYRQTLGQGPEFLTYFQNEAQLEKSRLLSDRFSAERPKGSFSTLEIQRTEQGDSAMYLCASSPSGGAAAFFGQGTRLTVV.

This clonotype was seen ten or more times. V gene TRBV29-1 combines with J gene TRBJ1-3, with D possibly TRBD1 on 6 matching bases. In germline, CDR1 is SQVTM, CDR2 ANQGSEA. Trimming pared 2 bases from V and 0 bases from J, leaving 8 bases between. The CDR3 extends over 14 amino acids. The DNA of the CDR3 is TGCAGCGTTGAATCAGGGGTCTCTGGAAACACCATATATTTT. Protein sequence: CSVESGVSGNTIYF.

The rearrangement uses TRBV28 and TRBJ1-4, with D uncertain. V lost 6 bases to trimming and J lost 7 bases, with 9 bases between them. The CDR3 runs to 12 residues. Germline V gene lookup returns CDR1 MDHEN and CDR2 SYDVKM. As DNA, the CDR3 is TGTGCCAGCAGGGACTCTGGTGAAAAACTGTTTTTT. Its translation is CASRDSGEKLFF.